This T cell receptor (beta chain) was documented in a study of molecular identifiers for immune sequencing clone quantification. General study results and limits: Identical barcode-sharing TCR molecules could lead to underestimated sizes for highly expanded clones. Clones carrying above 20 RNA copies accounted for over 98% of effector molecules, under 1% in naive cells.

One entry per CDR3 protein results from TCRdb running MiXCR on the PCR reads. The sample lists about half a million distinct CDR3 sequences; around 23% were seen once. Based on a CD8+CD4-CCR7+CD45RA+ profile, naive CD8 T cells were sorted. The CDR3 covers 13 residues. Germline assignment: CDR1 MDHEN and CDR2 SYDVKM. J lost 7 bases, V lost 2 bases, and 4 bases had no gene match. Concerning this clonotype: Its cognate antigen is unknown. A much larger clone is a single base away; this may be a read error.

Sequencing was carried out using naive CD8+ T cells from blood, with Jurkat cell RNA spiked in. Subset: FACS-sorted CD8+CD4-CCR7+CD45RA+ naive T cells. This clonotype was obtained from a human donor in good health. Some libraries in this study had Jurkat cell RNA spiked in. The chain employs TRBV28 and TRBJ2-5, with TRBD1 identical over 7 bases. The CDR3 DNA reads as TGTGCCAGCAGTTTAGACAGGGCTGCGACCCAGTACTTC. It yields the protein CASSLDRAATQYF.